One and the same sample provided the 24 T cell receptor beta chains below, sequenced in a study of blood T cell repertoires in COVID-19. Profiling relied on immunoSEQ multiplex PCR, and the TCRdb table lists in-frame clones only, not all of them. Altogether 70,000 or so clones are present, around 87% being singletons, with the ten largest covering 25% to 35%. Sequenced sample: peripheral blood. These receptors were obtained from a woman older than 75 with active or convalescent COVID-19.

The J gene is TRBJ2-1, the V gene TRBV11-2, with D possibly matching TRBD1 (5 bases). V was clipped by 4 bases and J by 2 bases, with 15 bases between them. From germline, CDR1 is SGHAT and CDR2 FQNNGV. This CDR3 is built from 16 residues. The CDR3 is CASSSSLGEAYNEQFF. The CDR3 DNA sequence: TGTGCCAGCAGCTCGAGTTTAGGGGAAGCCTACAATGAGCAGTTCTTC.

This chain uses TRBV6-4 with TRBJ2-2, with TRBD2 matching over 8 bases. In germline, CDR1 is MRHNA, CDR2 SNTAGT. This CDR3 is 17 amino acids long. V dropped 3 bases and J dropped 4; count of bases not matched to a gene: 10. The CDR3 sequence is CASSDDDSGGPTGELFF. DNA for the CDR3: TGTGCCAGCAGTGATGATGATTCGGGGGGGCCCACCGGGGAGCTGTTTTTT.

As to this clone: At one end the junction does not follow the germline gene, possibly because of a read error. The rearrangement uses TRBV10-3 and TRBJ1-2; no clear D. The CDR3 contains 14 residues. Germline-derived CDR1 and CDR2 are ENHRY and SYGVKD. The CDR3 region is CAISELIGVNGYTF. The CDR3 coding sequence is TGTGCCATTAGTGAGTTGATCGGTGTTAATGGCTACACCTTC.

In nucleotides, the CDR3 is TGTGCCAGCAGCTTGACGGGCGGGGGGGCCCGCGAGACCCAGTACTTC. Protein sequence: CASSLTGGGARETQYF. The V call is TRBV11-1, the J call TRBJ2-5; 9 positions match TRBD2. With V trimmed by 3 bases and J by 5 bases, 10 bases remained unmatched. The CDR3 runs to 16 residues. The V gene's germline CDR1 is SGHAT and CDR2 FQDESV (reference sequence).

This chain joins TRBV28 and TRBJ1-1; tentatively, D is TRBD1 (5 bases). V was trimmed by 1 base and J by 5 bases, leaving 17 bases between them. CDR1 and CDR2 (germline): MDHEN, SYDVKM. The CDR3 has 16 residues. The CDR3 reads CASSLLLGRRGTEAFF. CDR3 DNA sequence: TGTGCCAGCAGTTTATTACTGGGGCGTAGGGGAACTGAAGCTTTCTTT.

V is TRBV7-9 and J is TRBJ1-1, with D possibly TRBD1 on 6 matching bases. The V end lost 1 base, the J end lost 4 bases, and 10 bases lay between the germline ends. This CDR3 spans 14 amino acids. From germline, CDR1 is SEHNR and CDR2 FQNEAQ (reference sequence). The chain's CDR3 is CASSLGGGLTEAFF. CDR3 sequence (DNA): TGTGCCAGCAGCTTAGGCGGGGGGCTCACTGAAGCTTTCTTT.

V gene TRBV5-1 combines with J gene TRBJ1-2; D is uncertain. The CDR3 has 12 amino acids. V dropped 4 bases and J dropped 4 bases, with 8 bases sitting between them. Germline CDR1 and CDR2: SGHRS and YFSETQ. CDR3 sequence: CASSGLGYGYTF. CDR3 sequence (DNA): TGCGCCAGCAGCGGGCTGGGCTATGGCTACACCTTC.

The chain is built from TRBV10-3 and TRBJ1-2; a weak D match, TRBD1 (6 bases). V was clipped by 4 bases and J by 5 bases, with 17 bases between them. Germline CDR1 is ENHRY and CDR2 is SYGVKD. This CDR3 has 15 residues. The CDR3 DNA reads TGTGCCATCAGTGTTTCAGGGGCGAGGGGATATGGCTACACCTTC. Its translation: CAISVSGARGYGYTF.

V and J are TRBV5-6 and TRBJ2-5, with D possibly being TRBD1 (6 bases). The V end was cut by 2 bases, the J end by 3 bases, with 11 bases between. Germline assignment: CDR1 SGHDT and CDR2 YYEEEE. This CDR3 has 14 residues. The CDR3 DNA follows: TGTGCCAGCAGCTTCCGGTACAGGGAAGAGACCCAGTACTTC. Protein: CASSFRYREETQYF.

V usage is TRBV7-9 and J usage is TRBJ1-1, with 7 bases identical to TRBD1. The CDR3 is made up of 15 amino acids. With 1 base clipped from V and 4 bases from J, the junction kept 6 bases outside the gene matches. Germline V gene data show CDR1 as SEHNR and CDR2 as FQNEAQ (reference sequence). The CDR3 sequence is CASSLGTGGSTEAFF. CDR3 coding DNA: TGTGCCAGCAGCTTAGGGACAGGAGGATCCACTGAAGCTTTCTTT. Based on the CDR3 plus reference TRBV7-9 and TRBJ1-1, the full variable domain is DTGVSQNPRHKITKRGQNVTFRCDPISEHNRLYWYRQTLGQGPEFLTYFQNEAQLEKSRLLSDRFSAERPKGSFSTLEIQRTEQGDSAMYLCASSLGTGGSTEAFFGQGTRLTVV.

This chain links TRBV27 with TRBJ1-1, with D maybe TRBD1 (5 bases). The CDR3 loop spans 15 amino acids. CDR1 and CDR2 from the germline V gene are MNHEY and SMNVEV (reference sequence). V shed 5 bases and J shed 1 base, with 14 bases lying between them. This chain's CDR3 is CASSPGRVTNTEAFF. CDR3 DNA: TGTGCCAGCAGTCCGGGCAGGGTCACGAACACTGAAGCTTTCTTT.

J is TRBJ1-6 and V is TRBV10-3; D is ambiguous. The CDR3 covers 13 residues. The germline V and J ends were trimmed by 10 bases and 5 bases, with 12 bases remaining between them. Germline assignment: CDR1 ENHRY and CDR2 SYGVKD. CDR3 sequence (DNA): TGTGCCACCTGCCGGGAGGATAATTCACCCCTCCACTTT. Protein product: CATCREDNSPLHF.

The chain uses TRBV13 and TRBJ1-3; tentatively, D is TRBD1 (6 bases). CDR3 length: 17 residues. Trimming shortened V by 4 bases and J by 0 bases, and 16 bases separated the two germline ends. The germline V gene encodes CDR1 PRHDT and CDR2 FYEKMQ (reference sequence). For the CDR3, the DNA is TGTGCCAGCAGCTCTTGGACAGAACCCACCTCTGGAAACACCATATATTTT. Translating it yields CASSSWTEPTSGNTIYF. Looking up the rest from reference TRBV13 and TRBJ1-3 gives the full variable domain: AAGVIQSPRHLIKEKRETATLKCYPIPRHDTVYWYQQGPGQDPQFLISFYEKMQSDKGSIPDRFSAQQFSDYHSELNMSSLELGDSALYFCASSSWTEPTSGNTIYFGEGSWLTVV.

This clone counts as large. The J gene is TRBJ2-5, the V gene TRBV4-1; D perhaps matches TRBD1 (5 bases). The CDR3 contains 16 residues. V gave up 1 base and J gave up 3 bases, with 15 bases separating them. Looked up from germline, CDR1 is MGHRA and CDR2 is YSYEKL. This CDR3 is CASSQGMTVGEETQYF. CDR3 bases: TGCGCCAGCAGCCAAGGGATGACAGTCGGTGAAGAGACCCAGTACTTC.

This chain uses TRBV6-5 with TRBJ1-6; D perhaps matches TRBD1 (6 bases). This CDR3 contains 14 residues. CDR1 is MNHEY, CDR2 SVGAGI, per germline. CDR3 DNA sequence: TGTGCTTCACGGGGGGGCCGATCCAATTCACCCCTCCACTTT. Amino acid sequence: CASRGGRSNSPLHF.

The chain joins TRBV16 to TRBJ1-3; D is unresolved. The CDR3 is 17 residues long. V dropped 2 bases and J dropped 2 bases, with 16 bases sitting between them. CDR1 KGHSY and CDR2 FQNENV come from the germline V gene. CDR3 sequence: CASSQPRSDLAGNTIYF. CDR3 sequence (DNA): TGTGCCAGCAGCCAACCCCGGAGCGACTTAGCTGGAAACACCATATATTTT.

The genes are TRBV6-5 and TRBJ1-6, with 10 bases aligning to TRBD1. CDR1 and CDR2 (germline): MNHEY, SVGAGI. J lost 7 bases, V lost 6 bases, and 0 bases had no gene match. The CDR3 runs to 13 residues. CDR3 residues: CASRGQGNSPLHF. Written as DNA, the CDR3 is TGTGCCAGCAGGGGACAGGGGAATTCACCCCTCCACTTT.

The J gene is TRBJ1-5, the V gene TRBV19; 7 nucleotides align to TRBD1. Germline-derived CDR1 and CDR2 are LNHDA and SQIVND (reference sequence). V was pared by 4 bases and J by 6 bases, with 9 bases of the junction left unmatched. The CDR3 is 15 amino acids. CDR3 amino acids: CASSSGTAVGQPQHF. The DNA of the CDR3 is TGTGCCAGTAGTAGCGGGACAGCGGTTGGTCAGCCCCAGCATTTT.

The chain is built from TRBV12-3 or TRBV12-4 and TRBJ2-1; D unclear. The CDR3 length is 12 residues. Trimming took 2 bases from V and 7 from J, leaving 6 bases between them. The CDR3 loop reads CASSLTVNEQFF. The CDR3 DNA is TGTGCCAGCAGTTTAACAGTTAATGAGCAGTTCTTC.

The chain recombines TRBV6-1 with TRBJ2-7; 7 nucleotides align to TRBD1. The CDR3 sequence is 16 residues long. V lost 3 bases and J lost 6; bases outside the gene matches: 14. In germline, CDR1 is MNHNS, CDR2 SASEGT. The CDR3 DNA is TGTGCCAGCAGTGACACCCCGCCGGACAGGAGGAGCGAGCAGTACTTC. It specifies CASSDTPPDRRSEQYF.

Concerning this clone: The sample has other DNA sequences that encode this CDR3 too. The chain is built from TRBV9 and TRBJ1-3; the D gene is possibly TRBD1 (5 bases). Germline CDR1 and CDR2: SGDLS and YYNGEE. This CDR3 region has 14 residues. V was shortened by 1 base and J by 0 bases, with 5 bases between the two germline ends. CDR3 loop: CASSVQGSGNTIYF. CDR3 nucleotide sequence: TGTGCCAGCAGCGTACAGGGCTCTGGAAACACCATATATTTT.

This sequence joins TRBV28 and TRBJ1-2; D is possibly TRBD1 (5 bases). The ends were cut back, 7 bases at V and 2 bases at J, with 17 bases in the middle. The CDR3 spans 15 residues. CDR1 and CDR2 (germline): MDHEN, SYDVKM. The DNA for the CDR3 is TGTGCCAGCAACCCCCCCCGGGGGTCGAACTATGGCTACACCTTC. Translated, it gives CASNPPRGSNYGYTF.

The V call is TRBV7-2, the J call TRBJ2-1; TRBD2 aligns across 10 bases. Trimming at V came to 1 base and at J to 4 bases, leaving 4 bases not matched to a gene. In germline, CDR1 is SGHTA, CDR2 FQGNSA. CDR3 length: 16 amino acids. The CDR3 reads CASSLVSGGAYNEQFF. DNA for the CDR3: TGTGCCAGCAGCTTAGTGAGCGGGGGGGCTTACAATGAGCAGTTCTTC.

The genes are TRBV7-9 and TRBJ1-1; D is unclear. The germline V gene encodes CDR1 SEHNR and CDR2 FQNEAQ (reference sequence). Trimming removed 7 bases at V and 3 bases at J, with 9 bases between. This CDR3 region has 12 residues. CDR3 in amino acids: CASTVVDTEAFF. The DNA for the CDR3 is TGTGCCAGCACCGTAGTGGACACTGAAGCTTTCTTT. Combining the CDR3 with reference TRBV7-9 and TRBJ1-1 gives the whole variable domain DTGVSQNPRHKITKRGQNVTFRCDPISEHNRLYWYRQTLGQGPEFLTYFQNEAQLEKSRLLSDRFSAERPKGSFSTLEIQRTEQGDSAMYLCASTVVDTEAFFGQGTRLTVV.